Following are 4 T cell receptor beta chains from one sample sequenced in a study of cytomegalovirus exposure and HLA in healthy donors. The primer mix had 60 Vbeta and 13 Jbeta primers. Repertoires were generated with immunoSEQ multiplex PCR, while TCRdb's copy carries only in-frame clones and drops some. Among almost 85,000 clones listed, 78% were seen once. The specimen sequenced was PBMCs. These receptors were obtained from a male donor in good health and CMV-seropositive.

This chain joins TRBV20-1 and TRBJ2-5; D gene uncertain. The DNA end is a closer match to TRBJ2-7, so the J assignment may be wrong. The CDR3 consists of 11 residues. Germline CDR1 is DFQATT and CDR2 is SNEGSKA (reference sequence). The CDR3 reads CSARFLYEQYF. CDR3 bases: TGCAGTGCTAGATTCCTCTACGAGCAGTACTTC.

The gene calls are TRBV25-1 and TRBJ2-5; 11 bases fit TRBD2. J lost 1 base, V lost 5 bases, and 3 bases had no gene match. CDR3 length: 15 amino acids. CDR1 and CDR2 from the germline V gene are MGHDK and SYGVNS. The CDR3 coding sequence is TGTGCCAGCAGTAAAGGGACTAGCGGCCAAGAGACCCAGTACTTC. Translation gives CASSKGTSGQETQYF.

This chain uses TRBV5-1 with TRBJ2-7; maybe TRBD1 (6 bases). CDR1 is SGHRS and CDR2 is YFSETQ in the germline V gene. Trimming left V 0 bases short and J 10 bases short, with 11 bases between. CDR3 size: 12 residues. The chain's CDR3 is CASSLAGGEQYF. DNA for the CDR3: TGCGCCAGCAGCTTGGCTGGGGGCGAACAGTACTTC.

The sample holds a few counts of this clone. The gene calls are TRBV6-4 and TRBJ2-1, with 10 bases aligning to TRBD2. The CDR3 is made up of 15 amino acids. The germline V gene has CDR1 MRHNA and CDR2 SNTAGT. With 6 bases clipped from V and 6 bases from J, the junction kept 8 bases outside the gene matches. Here the CDR3 reads CASSHLAGEFNEQFF. The CDR3, as DNA: TGTGCCAGCAGCCATCTAGCGGGAGAATTCAATGAGCAGTTCTTC.